The entry that follows covers one T cell receptor (beta chain) sequence. This sample is part of a study of blood T cell repertoires in COVID-19. Study-wide context: Donors in the United States, Italy and Spain gave samples during acute or convalescent COVID-19.

Profiled with immunoSEQ multiplex PCR; TCRdb holds only in-frame clones, not every one. The sample carries just under 150,000 clones, about 80% recorded once. Trimming removed 6 bases from V and 1 base from J, with 6 bases in between. The CDR3 has 13 residues. Looked up from germline, CDR1 is SNHLY and CDR2 is FYNNEI. The clonotype originates from a human donor in a cohort sampled during active COVID-19. Sequencing was carried out using peripheral blood. This rearrangement joins TRBV2 to TRBJ2-2, with D unresolved. CDR3 residues: CASRTVNTGELFF. The CDR3 nucleotides read TGTGCCAGCAGAACGGTGAACACCGGGGAGCTGTTTTTT.